Below are 15 T cell receptor beta chains sequenced from a single sample in a study of identifying expanded T cells in peripheral blood. Clones were sequenced by immunoSEQ multiplex PCR, and TCRdb holds only the in-frame ones, with some missing. The sample has about 58,000 clones, approximately 82% seen once. The sequenced material came from blood. The source of these receptors is a person between 18 and 75 years old in good health.

This sequence joins TRBV19 and TRBJ2-5, with 7 bases matching TRBD2. Per germline, CDR1 LNHDA and CDR2 SQIVND (reference sequence). The length of the CDR3 is 16 residues. Trimming cost V 4 bases and J 3 bases; bases outside gene matches: 11. The CDR3: CASSSYGTINKETQYF. The CDR3 bases are TGTGCCAGTAGTAGCTATGGGACTATCAACAAAGAGACCCAGTACTTC.

The rearrangement uses TRBV5-5 and TRBJ2-1; maybe TRBD2 (5 bases). Germline CDR1 reads SGHKS; CDR2 reads YYEKEE (reference sequence). V lost 6 bases and J lost 5, with 18 bases in between. The length of the CDR3 is 15 residues. The CDR3 DNA sequence: TGTGCCAGCACCAGGTCGGGAACTACGAACAATGAGCAGTTCTTC. It encodes CASTRSGTTNNEQFF.

This chain uses TRBV2 with TRBJ1-2; D is perhaps TRBD1 (5 bases). Deletions cut 11 bases from V and 1 base from J, with 23 bases between. The V gene's germline CDR1 is SNHLY and CDR2 FYNNEI. The CDR3 extends over 16 amino acids. The CDR3 DNA sequence: TGTGCCGTACCGCCATCCGGGCAGGGACTTAACTATGGCTACACCTTC. This sequence encodes CAVPPSGQGLNYGYTF.

The table lists this clone with a few counts. The chain recombines TRBV12-5 with TRBJ1-1; 9 bases map to TRBD1. The CDR3 runs to 17 residues. Germline trimming cut 5 bases from V and 1 base from J; bases unmatched to any gene: 11. From germline, CDR1 is LGHNT and CDR2 FRNRAP. CDR3 sequence reads: CASGPGQGLASNTEAFF. CDR3 nucleotide sequence: TGTGCTAGTGGTCCCGGACAGGGGCTTGCCTCGAACACTGAAGCTTTCTTT.

The genes are TRBV11-3 and TRBJ2-3, with TRBD1 as a possible D gene (6 bases). The CDR3 is made up of 15 amino acids. Germline CDR1 SGHNT, CDR2 YENEEA. The V gene lost 4 bases and the J gene lost 2 bases, with 13 bases spanning the gap. CDR3: CASSSRQENTDTQYF. Written as DNA, the CDR3 is TGTGCCAGCAGCTCCCGACAGGAAAACACAGATACGCAGTATTTT.

This sequence joins TRBV28 and TRBJ1-2, with D unresolved. V lost 4 bases and J 5 bases, leaving 14 bases between the germline ends. CDR1 and CDR2 from the germline V gene are MDHEN and SYDVKM. The CDR3 contains 14 residues. Here the CDR3 DNA reads TGTGCCAGCAGTTCGGTGGGTTTTCGGTATGGCTACACCTTC. Translation gives CASSSVGFRYGYTF.

The gene calls are TRBV9 and TRBJ1-5; D is perhaps TRBD1 (5 bases). Germline V CDR1 and CDR2: SGDLS, YYNGEE. CDR3 length: 15 amino acids. The ends were cut back, 0 bases at V and 6 bases at J, with 13 bases in the middle. The DNA for the CDR3 is TGTGCCAGCAGCGTAGCCGGGGCGCAGGGTCAGCCCCAGCATTTT. Encoded protein: CASSVAGAQGQPQHF. The variable domain in full, with the rest retrieved from reference TRBV9 and TRBJ1-5, is DSGVTQTPKHLITATGQRVTLRCSPRSGDLSVYWYQQSLDQGLQFLIQYYNGEERAKGNILERFSAQQFPDLHSELNLSSLELGDSALYFCASSVAGAQGQPQHFGDGTRLSIL.

CDR3 in amino acids: CASSADRPEDGYTF. For the CDR3, the DNA is TGTGCCAGCAGTGCCGACAGGCCTGAGGATGGCTACACCTTC. This sequence joins TRBV2 and TRBJ1-2, with D tentatively TRBD1 (6 bases). Trimming shortened V by 4 bases and J by 6 bases, and 15 bases separated the two germline ends. The CDR3 is made up of 14 amino acids. Germline CDR1 reads SNHLY; CDR2 reads FYNNEI.

The genes are TRBV9 and TRBJ2-2; either TRBD1 or TRBD2 may fit D (6 bases each). The CDR3 is made up of 14 amino acids. The V and J ends lost 5 bases and 4 bases respectively, with 12 bases between them. Germline V gives CDR1 SGDLS, CDR2 YYNGEE. The CDR3 spells CASRRDTATGELFF. CDR3 DNA: TGTGCCAGCAGGCGGGACACCGCCACCGGGGAGCTGTTTTTT.

The chain recombines TRBV6-6 with TRBJ1-2, with TRBD1 matching over 8 bases. J was trimmed by 6 bases and V by 0 bases; bases with no gene match: 6. CDR1 is MNHNY and CDR2 is SVGAGI in the germline V gene (reference sequence). The CDR3 has 15 residues. The CDR3 DNA sequence: TGTGCCAGCAGTTACTCGAACAGGGGGATGGATGGCTACACCTTC. Amino acid sequence: CASSYSNRGMDGYTF.

The rearrangement joins TRBV7-6 to TRBJ1-2; D unclear. This CDR3 has 13 amino acids. Germline V gives CDR1 SGHVS, CDR2 FNYEAQ. V was clipped by 7 bases and J by 5 bases, with 14 bases between them. The CDR3 DNA reads as TGTGCCAGCACCCCGGGCTCCGGGTATGGCTACACCTTC. Residues: CASTPGSGYGYTF.

This clone was detected only once. CDR3 in amino acids: CASSQRQGPGYNEQFF. The CDR3 DNA is TGTGCCAGCAGCCAGAGGCAGGGGCCGGGTTACAATGAGCAGTTCTTC. This chain joins TRBV7-8 and TRBJ2-1; D is perhaps TRBD1 (6 bases). V dropped 5 bases and J dropped 4 bases, with 18 bases sitting between them. The CDR3 spans 16 residues. Germline V lookup: CDR1 SGHVS, CDR2 FQNEAQ.

This rearrangement joins TRBV29-1 to TRBJ2-5, with TRBD1 matching over 7 bases. The ends lost 7 bases at V and 0 bases at J; junction bases unmatched: 5. CDR1 and CDR2 from the germline V gene are SQVTM and ANQGSEA. The CDR3 loop spans 13 amino acids. CDR3 in amino acids: CSAVDRDQETQYF. The CDR3 DNA follows: TGCAGCGCCGTCGACAGGGACCAAGAGACCCAGTACTTC.

This rearrangement joins TRBV23-1 to TRBJ1-2; no firm D call. TRBV23-1 is an ORF; its function is uncertain. Trimming removed 6 bases from V and 2 bases from J, with 7 bases in between. The length of the CDR3 is 12 residues. CDR3: CASRLQNYGYTF. CDR3 coding DNA: TGCGCCAGCAGACTGCAAAACTATGGCTACACCTTC.

This chain links TRBV4-1 with TRBJ1-4, with D possibly TRBD1 on 5 matching bases. Trimming left V 6 bases short and J 5 bases short, with 10 bases between. Germline assignment: CDR1 MGHRA and CDR2 YSYEKL. The CDR3 consists of 13 residues. The CDR3 DNA follows: TGCGCCAGCAGGCGGGACCCAAATGAAAAACTGTTTTTT. Its protein product is CASRRDPNEKLFF.